The rows below give T cell receptor beta chains drawn from one sample of a study of cytomegalovirus exposure and HLA in healthy donors. Using immunoSEQ multiplex PCR, the repertoire was profiled, and TCRdb retains in-frame clones only, with some absent. The sample includes 130,000 to 150,000 clones, about four fifths of them seen just once. The specimen sequenced was PBMCs. Receptors were obtained from a male donor in good health and CMV-seronegative. Each CDR3 is given with its conserved first and last residue. D genes are given only for firm matches. Clone size is not always given. Where it is, it says once, few, many or a class for expanded clones.

CDR3,DNA,D,V,size,length,J
CASSHPFALATNEKLFF,TGTGCCAGCAGCCATCCATTCGCCCTGGCCACTAATGAAAAACTGTTTTTT,-,TRBV7-2,-,17,TRBJ1-4
CASSLEAQYEQYF,TGTGCCAGCAGCTTGGAAGCACAGTACGAGCAGTACTTC,-,TRBV5-4,-,13,TRBJ2-7
CASSFSTGTYEQYF,TGTGCCAGCAGCTTTAGTACAGGCACCTACGAGCAGTACTTC,-,TRBV7-2,-,14,TRBJ2-7
CASSLRASPEF,TGTGCCAGCAGCCTCCGGGCTAGCCCAGAATTT,-,TRBV11-2,-,11,TRBJ2-3
CAIRDSREAFF,TGTGCCATCAGGGACAGCCGTGAAGCTTTCTTT,-,TRBV10-3,few,11,TRBJ1-1
CASSYTDTQYF,TGCGCCAGCAGCTACACAGATACGCAGTATTTT,-,TRBV4-1,-,11,TRBJ2-3
CASSGRQGEVSPLHF,TGTGCCAGCAGCGGAAGACAGGGGGAGGTTTCACCCCTCCACTTT,TRBD1,TRBV9,-,15,TRBJ1-6
CAWSVAGMTPLHEKLFF,TGTGCCTGGAGTGTAGCCGGCATGACACCACTCCACGAAAAACTGTTTTTT,-,TRBV30,-,17,TRBJ1-4
CASRGSGRVGSYNEQFF,TGCGCCAGCAGAGGTAGCGGGAGGGTTGGCTCCTACAATGAGCAGTTCTTC,TRBD2,TRBV5-1,-,17,TRBJ2-1
CASSWSVNTEAFF,TGTGCCAGCAGTTGGTCAGTGAACACTGAAGCTTTCTTT,-,TRBV6-5,-,13,TRBJ1-1
CASSPWTGAVEETQYF,TGCGCCAGCAGCCCCTGGACAGGGGCCGTTGAGGAGACCCAGTACTTC,TRBD1,TRBV5-1,few,16,TRBJ2-5
CASSSRTSGGAETQYF,TGTGCCAGCAGCTCTCGGACTAGCGGGGGGGCAGAGACCCAGTACTTC,TRBD2,TRBV7-2,-,16,TRBJ2-5
CASSLAATDQTYEQYF,TGTGCCAGCAGCTTAGCGGCGACTGACCAAACCTACGAGCAGTACTTC,-,TRBV7-6,once,16,TRBJ2-7
CATSSWAASTDTQYF,TGTGCCACCAGCAGCTGGGCCGCCTCCACAGATACGCAGTATTTT,-,TRBV15,few,15,TRBJ2-3
CASSLTGTGYGYTF,TGTGCCAGCAGCTTAACCGGGACAGGCTATGGCTACACCTTC,TRBD1,TRBV5-5,-,14,TRBJ1-2
CASSPRTGENTEAFF,TGTGCCAGCTCACCCCGGACAGGGGAAAACACTGAAGCTTTCTTT,TRBD1,TRBV18,-,15,TRBJ1-1
CASSLSLPNDNEQFF,TGTGCCAGCAGCTTATCACTCCCTAACGACAATGAGCAGTTCTTC,-,TRBV7-9,-,15,TRBJ2-1
CASSYEGISDTQYF,TGTGCCAGCAGTTACGAGGGTATTTCTGATACGCAGTATTTT,-,TRBV6-5,-,14,TRBJ2-3
CASSLGTGELSF,TGTGCCAGCAGCTTGGGTACCGGGGAGCTGTCTTTT,-,TRBV7-8,-,12,TRBJ2-2
CASSVAVSGKTYNEQFF,TGTGCCAGCAGCGTAGCGGTTAGCGGGAAAACCTACAATGAGCAGTTCTTC,TRBD2,TRBV9,-,17,TRBJ2-1
CAISGSGTGTEKLFF,TGTGCCATCAGTGGCTCCGGGACAGGGACTGAAAAACTGTTTTTT,TRBD1,TRBV10-3,-,15,TRBJ1-4
CASSAPGGNQPQHF,TGTGCCAGCAGCGCTCCAGGGGGCAATCAGCCCCAGCATTTT,-,TRBV7-6,-,14,TRBJ1-5
CASRTANTEAFF,TGTGCCAGCAGGACAGCGAACACTGAAGCTTTCTTT,-,TRBV28,-,12,TRBJ1-1
CASSPGEGIGYTF,TGCGCCAGCAGCCCCGGGGAGGGGATTGGCTACACCTTC,-,TRBV5-1,-,13,TRBJ1-2
CASGAPSGVYEQYF,TGTGCTAGTGGGGCGCCAAGCGGGGTCTACGAGCAGTACTTC,TRBD2,TRBV12-5,once,14,TRBJ2-7
CSSGGAMNTEAFF,TGTTCCAGCGGGGGGGCAATGAACACTGAAGCTTTCTTT,-,TRBV7-9,once,13,TRBJ1-1
CASSQGRLDRGPEGEAFF,TGCGCCAGCAGCCAAGGGAGGCTGGACAGGGGGCCGGAAGGTGAAGCTTTCTTT,TRBD1,TRBV4-1,-,18,TRBJ1-1
CASRLRLLVPEQFF,TGTGCCAGCAGGCTCCGTCTCCTAGTTCCTGAGCAGTTCTTC,-,TRBV6-5,-,14,TRBJ2-1
CASRDRGNQPQHF,TGTGCCAGCCGGGACAGGGGGAATCAGCCCCAGCATTTT,TRBD1,TRBV19,-,13,TRBJ1-5